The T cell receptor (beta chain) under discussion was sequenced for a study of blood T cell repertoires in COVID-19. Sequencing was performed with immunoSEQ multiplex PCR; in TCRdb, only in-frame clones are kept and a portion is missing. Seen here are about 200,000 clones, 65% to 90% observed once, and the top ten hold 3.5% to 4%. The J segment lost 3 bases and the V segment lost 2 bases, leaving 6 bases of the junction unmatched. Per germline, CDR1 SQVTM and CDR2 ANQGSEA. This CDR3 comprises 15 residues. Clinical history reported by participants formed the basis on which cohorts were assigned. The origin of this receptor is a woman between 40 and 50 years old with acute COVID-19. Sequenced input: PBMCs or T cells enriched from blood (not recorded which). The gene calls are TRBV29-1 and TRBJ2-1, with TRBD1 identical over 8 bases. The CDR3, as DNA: TGCAGCGTTGAAACGGACAGGGCGAACTACAATGAGCAGTTCTTC. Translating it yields CSVETDRANYNEQFF.